By sample share, the clone carrying this T cell receptor (beta chain) is large. The antigen is unknown. This research-autopsy study prospectively enrolled adult allogeneic hematopoietic cell transplant recipients with steroid-refractory graft-versus-host disease. This sample was included in a study of tissue T cells after allogeneic stem cell transplantation. The CDR3 consists of 18 residues. V lost 3 bases to trimming and J lost 1 base, with 19 bases between them. Germline CDR1 LNHNV, CDR2 YYDKDF (reference sequence). General study points: Only a limited share of tissue TCRs appeared in blood or spleen. Anatomically similar tissues had similar TCR repertoires within each patient. Shared clones across patients were few; motif clustering revealed tissue-specific shared signatures.

The repertoire was sequenced with immunoSEQ multiplex PCR; TCRdb's copy has only in-frame clones and lacks some. In the table there are some 3,200 clones, about three fifths of which are singletons. The sample here was jejunal tissue, taken at autopsy. The receptor comes from a male patient at least 60 years old with steroid-refractory graft-versus-host disease after an allogeneic stem cell transplant. Certain T cells may be donor cells from the graft. This sequence joins TRBV15 and TRBJ1-3; possible D gene TRBD1, 5 bases. The CDR3 DNA follows: TGTGCCACCAGCAGGACCTTTATCAGGGTGCCATCTGGAAACACCATATATTTT. Translation: CATSRTFIRVPSGNTIYF.